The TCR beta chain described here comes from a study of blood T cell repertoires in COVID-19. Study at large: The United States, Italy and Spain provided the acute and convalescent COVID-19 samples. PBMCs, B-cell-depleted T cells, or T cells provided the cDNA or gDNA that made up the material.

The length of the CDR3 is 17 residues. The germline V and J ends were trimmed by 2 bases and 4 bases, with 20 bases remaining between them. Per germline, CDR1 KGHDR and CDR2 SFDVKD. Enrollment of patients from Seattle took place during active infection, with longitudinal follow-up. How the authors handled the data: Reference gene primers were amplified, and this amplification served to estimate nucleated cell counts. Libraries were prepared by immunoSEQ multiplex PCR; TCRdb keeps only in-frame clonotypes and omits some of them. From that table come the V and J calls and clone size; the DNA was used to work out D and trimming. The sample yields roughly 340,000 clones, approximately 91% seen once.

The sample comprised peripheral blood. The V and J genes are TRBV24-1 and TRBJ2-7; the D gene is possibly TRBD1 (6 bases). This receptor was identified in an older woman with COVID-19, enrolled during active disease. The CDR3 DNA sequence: TGTGCCACCAGTGATTCCACCACCGGGACATACCCTTACGAGCAGTACTTC. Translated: CATSDSTTGTYPYEQYF.